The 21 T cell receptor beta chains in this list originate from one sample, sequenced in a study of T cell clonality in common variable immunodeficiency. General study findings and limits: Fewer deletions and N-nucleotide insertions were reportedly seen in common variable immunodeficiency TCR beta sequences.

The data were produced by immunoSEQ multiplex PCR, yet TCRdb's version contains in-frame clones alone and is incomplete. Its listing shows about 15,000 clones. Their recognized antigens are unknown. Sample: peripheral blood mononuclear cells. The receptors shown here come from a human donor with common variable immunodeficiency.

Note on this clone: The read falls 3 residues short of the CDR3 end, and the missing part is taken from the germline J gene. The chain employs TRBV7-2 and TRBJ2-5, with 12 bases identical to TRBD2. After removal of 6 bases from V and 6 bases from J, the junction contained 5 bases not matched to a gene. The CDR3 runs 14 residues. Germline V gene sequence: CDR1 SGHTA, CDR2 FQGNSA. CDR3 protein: CASRLTSGRQTQYF. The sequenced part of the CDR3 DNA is TGTGCCAGCAGATTGACTAGCGGGAGACAGACC.

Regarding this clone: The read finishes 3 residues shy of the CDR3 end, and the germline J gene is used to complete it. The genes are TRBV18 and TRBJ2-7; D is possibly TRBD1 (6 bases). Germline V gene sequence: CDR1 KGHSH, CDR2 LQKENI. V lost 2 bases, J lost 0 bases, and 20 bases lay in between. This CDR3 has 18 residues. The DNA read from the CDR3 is TGTGCCAGCTCACCAGCAAACCGGGACACCTTCAGCTCCTACGAG. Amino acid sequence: CASSPANRDTFSSYE. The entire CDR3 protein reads CASSPANRDTFSSYEQYF.

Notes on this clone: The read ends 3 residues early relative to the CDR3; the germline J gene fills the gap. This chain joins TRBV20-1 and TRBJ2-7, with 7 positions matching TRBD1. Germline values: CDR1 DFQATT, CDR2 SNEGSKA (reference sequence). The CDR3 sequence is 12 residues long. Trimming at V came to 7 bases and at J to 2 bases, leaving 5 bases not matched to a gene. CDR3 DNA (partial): TGCAGTGGACAGGGCAGAGCCTACGAG. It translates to CSGQGRAYE. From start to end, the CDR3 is CSGQGRAYEQYF.

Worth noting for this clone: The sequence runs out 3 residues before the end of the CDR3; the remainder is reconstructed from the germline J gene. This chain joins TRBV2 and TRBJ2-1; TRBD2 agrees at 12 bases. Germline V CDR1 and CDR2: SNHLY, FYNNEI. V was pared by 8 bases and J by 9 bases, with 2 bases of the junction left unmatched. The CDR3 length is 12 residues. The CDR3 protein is CASASGGAEQFF. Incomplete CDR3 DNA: TGTGCCAGCGCTAGCGGGGGGGCTGAG.

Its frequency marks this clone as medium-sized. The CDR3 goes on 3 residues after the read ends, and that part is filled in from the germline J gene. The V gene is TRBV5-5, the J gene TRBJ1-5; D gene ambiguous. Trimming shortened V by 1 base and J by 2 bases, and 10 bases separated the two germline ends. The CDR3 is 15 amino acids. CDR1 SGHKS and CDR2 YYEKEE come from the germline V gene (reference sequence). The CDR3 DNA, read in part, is TGTGCCAGCAGCTTGTCAGGAGACGGCAATCAGCCC. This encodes CASSLSGDGNQP. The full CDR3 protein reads CASSLSGDGNQPQHF.

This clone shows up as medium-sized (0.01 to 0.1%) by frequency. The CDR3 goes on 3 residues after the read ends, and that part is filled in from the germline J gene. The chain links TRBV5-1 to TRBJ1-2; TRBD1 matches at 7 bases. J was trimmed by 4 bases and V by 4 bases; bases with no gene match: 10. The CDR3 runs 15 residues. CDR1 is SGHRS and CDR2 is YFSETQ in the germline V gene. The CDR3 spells CASSQAGTETYGYTF. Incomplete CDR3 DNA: TGCGCCAGCAGCCAAGCCGGGACAGAGACCTATGGC.

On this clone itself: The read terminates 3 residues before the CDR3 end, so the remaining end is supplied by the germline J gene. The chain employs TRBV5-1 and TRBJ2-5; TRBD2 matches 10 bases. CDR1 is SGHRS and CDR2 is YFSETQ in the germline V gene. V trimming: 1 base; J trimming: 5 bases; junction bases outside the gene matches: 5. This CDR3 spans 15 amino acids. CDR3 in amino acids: CASSLSSGRTETQYF. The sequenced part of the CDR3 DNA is TGCGCCAGCAGCTTGAGTAGCGGGAGGACGGAGACC. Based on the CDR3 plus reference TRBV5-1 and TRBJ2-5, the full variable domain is KAGVTQTPRYLIKTRGQQVTLSCSPISGHRSVSWYQQTPGQGLQFLFEYFSETQRNKGNFPGRFSGRQFSNSRSEMNVSTLELGDSALYLCASSLSSGRTETQYFGPGTRLLVL.

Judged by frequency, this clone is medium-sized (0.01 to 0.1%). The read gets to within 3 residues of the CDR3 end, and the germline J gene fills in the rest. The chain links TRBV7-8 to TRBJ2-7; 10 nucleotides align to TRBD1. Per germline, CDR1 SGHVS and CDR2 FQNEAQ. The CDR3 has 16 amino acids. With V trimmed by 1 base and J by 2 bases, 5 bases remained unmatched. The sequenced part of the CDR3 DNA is TGTGCCAGCAGCTTAGTGGGACAGGGGAAGGCCTACGAG. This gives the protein CASSLVGQGKAYE. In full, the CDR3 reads CASSLVGQGKAYEQYF.

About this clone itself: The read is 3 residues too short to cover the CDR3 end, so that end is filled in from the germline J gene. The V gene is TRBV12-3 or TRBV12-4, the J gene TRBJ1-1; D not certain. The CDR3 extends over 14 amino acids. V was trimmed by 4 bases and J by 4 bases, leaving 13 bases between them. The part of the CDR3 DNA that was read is TGTGCCAGCAGTTACAGAAAGGCGCCCACTGAA. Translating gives CASSYRKAPTE. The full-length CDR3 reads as CASSYRKAPTEAFF.

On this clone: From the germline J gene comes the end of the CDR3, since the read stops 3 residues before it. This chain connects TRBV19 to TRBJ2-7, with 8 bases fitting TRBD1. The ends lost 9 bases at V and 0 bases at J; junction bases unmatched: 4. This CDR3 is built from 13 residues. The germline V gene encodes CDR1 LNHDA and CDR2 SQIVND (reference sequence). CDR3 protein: CASRQGSSYEQYF. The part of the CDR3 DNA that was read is TGTGCCAGCAGACAGGGGTCCTCCTACGAG.

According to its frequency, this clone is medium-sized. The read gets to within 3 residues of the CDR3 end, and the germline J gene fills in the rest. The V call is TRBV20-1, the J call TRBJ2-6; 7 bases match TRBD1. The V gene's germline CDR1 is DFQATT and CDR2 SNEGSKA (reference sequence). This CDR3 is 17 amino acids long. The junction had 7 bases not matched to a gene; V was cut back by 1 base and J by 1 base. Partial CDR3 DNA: TGCAGTGCTAGAGCGGACAGGTCCCCGTCTGGGGCCAACGTC. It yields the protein CSARADRSPSGANV. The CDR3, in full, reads CSARADRSPSGANVLTF.

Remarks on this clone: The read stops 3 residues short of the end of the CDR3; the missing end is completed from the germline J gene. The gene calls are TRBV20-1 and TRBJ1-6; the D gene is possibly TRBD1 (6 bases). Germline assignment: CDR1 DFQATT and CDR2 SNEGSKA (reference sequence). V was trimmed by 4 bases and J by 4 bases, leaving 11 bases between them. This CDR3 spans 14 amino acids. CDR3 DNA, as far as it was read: TGCAGTGCTAACCGGGACATATATAATTCACCC. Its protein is CSANRDIYNSP. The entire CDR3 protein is CSANRDIYNSPLHF.

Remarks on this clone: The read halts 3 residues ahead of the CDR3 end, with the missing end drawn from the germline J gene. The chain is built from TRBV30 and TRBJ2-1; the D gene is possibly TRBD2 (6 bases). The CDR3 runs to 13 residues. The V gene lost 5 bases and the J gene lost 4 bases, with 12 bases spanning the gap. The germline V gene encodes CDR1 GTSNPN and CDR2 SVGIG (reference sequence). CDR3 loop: CAWSYGGYNEQFF. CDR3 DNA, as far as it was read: TGTGCCTGGTCGTACGGGGGTTACAATGAG.

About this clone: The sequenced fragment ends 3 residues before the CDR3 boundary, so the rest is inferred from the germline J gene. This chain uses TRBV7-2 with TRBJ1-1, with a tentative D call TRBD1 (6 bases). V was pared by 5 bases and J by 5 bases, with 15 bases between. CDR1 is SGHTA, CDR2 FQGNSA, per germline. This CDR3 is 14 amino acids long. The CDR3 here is CASSPAHRETEAFF. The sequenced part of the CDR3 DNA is TGTGCCAGCAGCCCCGCCCACAGGGAGACTGAA.

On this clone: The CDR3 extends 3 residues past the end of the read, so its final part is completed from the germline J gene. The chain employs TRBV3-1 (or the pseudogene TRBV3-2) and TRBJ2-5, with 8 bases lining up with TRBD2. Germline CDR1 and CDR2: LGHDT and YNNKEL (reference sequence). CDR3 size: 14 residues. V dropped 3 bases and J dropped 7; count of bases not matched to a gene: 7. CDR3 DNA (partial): TGTGCCAGCAGCCAGGGCGGGGGGCAGGTGACC. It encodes CASSQGGGQVT. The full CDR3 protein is CASSQGGGQVTQYF.

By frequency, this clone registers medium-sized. The DNA read from the CDR3 is TGTGCCTGGAGTTGGGGTCAGGGGGAAAACATT. It encodes CAWSWGQGENI. The CDR3 in its entirety is CAWSWGQGENIQYF. This chain connects TRBV30 to TRBJ2-4; TRBD1 matches 7 bases. The read ends 3 residues before the CDR3 terminus; that terminus is restored from the germline J gene. Germline V gene sequence: CDR1 GTSNPN, CDR2 SVGIG (reference sequence). The CDR3 runs 14 residues. V shed 2 bases and J 5 bases; nucleotides not matched to a gene: 6.

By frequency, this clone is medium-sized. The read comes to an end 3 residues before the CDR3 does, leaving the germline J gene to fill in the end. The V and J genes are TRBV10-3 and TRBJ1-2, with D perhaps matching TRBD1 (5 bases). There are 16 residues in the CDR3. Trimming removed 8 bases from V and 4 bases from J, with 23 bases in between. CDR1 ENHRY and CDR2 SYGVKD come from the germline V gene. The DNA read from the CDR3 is TGTGCCATCTCGCGTACGGCAGGGAAACCCATCTATGGC. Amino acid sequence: CAISRTAGKPIYG. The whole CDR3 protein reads CAISRTAGKPIYGYTF.

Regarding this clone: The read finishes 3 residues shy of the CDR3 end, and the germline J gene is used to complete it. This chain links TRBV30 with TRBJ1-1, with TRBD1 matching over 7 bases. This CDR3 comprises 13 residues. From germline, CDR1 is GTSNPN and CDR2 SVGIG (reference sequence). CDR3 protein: CAWTTRQGLWAFF. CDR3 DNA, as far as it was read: TGTGCCTGGACCACGAGACAGGGCCTTTGG.

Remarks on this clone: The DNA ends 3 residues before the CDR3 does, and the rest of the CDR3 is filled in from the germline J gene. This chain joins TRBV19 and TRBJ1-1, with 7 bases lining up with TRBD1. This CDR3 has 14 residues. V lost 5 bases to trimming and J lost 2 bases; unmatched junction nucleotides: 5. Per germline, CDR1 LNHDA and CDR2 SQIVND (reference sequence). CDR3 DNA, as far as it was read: TGTGCCAGTAGTGAACAGGGGCCTAACACTGAA. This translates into CASSEQGPNTE. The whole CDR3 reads CASSEQGPNTEAFF. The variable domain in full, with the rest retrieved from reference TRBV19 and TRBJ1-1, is DGGITQSPKYLFRKEGQNVTLSCEQNLNHDAMYWYRQDPGQGLRLIYYSQIVNDFQKGDIAEGYSVSREKKESFPLTVTSAQKNPTAFYLCASSEQGPNTEAFFGQGTRLTVV.

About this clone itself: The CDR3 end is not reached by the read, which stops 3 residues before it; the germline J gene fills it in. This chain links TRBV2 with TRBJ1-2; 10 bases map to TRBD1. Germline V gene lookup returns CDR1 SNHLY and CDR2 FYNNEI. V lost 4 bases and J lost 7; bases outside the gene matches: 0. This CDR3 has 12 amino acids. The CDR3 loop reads CASSGTGGGYTF. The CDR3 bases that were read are TGTGCCAGCAGTGGGACAGGGGGTGGC.

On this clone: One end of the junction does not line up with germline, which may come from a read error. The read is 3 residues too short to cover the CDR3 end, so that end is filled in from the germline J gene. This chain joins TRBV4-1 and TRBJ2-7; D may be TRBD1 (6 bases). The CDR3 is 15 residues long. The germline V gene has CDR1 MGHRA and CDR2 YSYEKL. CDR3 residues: CTSSLPGVWSYEQYF. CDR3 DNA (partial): TGCACCAGCAGCCTCCCAGGGGTTTGGTCCTACGAG.